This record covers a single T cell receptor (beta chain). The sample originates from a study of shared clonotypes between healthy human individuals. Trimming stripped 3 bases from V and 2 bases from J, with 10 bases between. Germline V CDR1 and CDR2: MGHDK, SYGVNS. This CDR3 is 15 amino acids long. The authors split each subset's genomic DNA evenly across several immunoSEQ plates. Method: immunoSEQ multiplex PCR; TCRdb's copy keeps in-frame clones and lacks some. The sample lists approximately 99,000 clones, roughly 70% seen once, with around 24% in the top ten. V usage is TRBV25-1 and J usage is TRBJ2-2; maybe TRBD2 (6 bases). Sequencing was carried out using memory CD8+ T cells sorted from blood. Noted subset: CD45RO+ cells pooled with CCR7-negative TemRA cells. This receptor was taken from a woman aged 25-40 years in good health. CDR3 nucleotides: TGTGCCAGCAGTGACCAGGGAGGAAACACCGGGGAGCTGTTTTTT. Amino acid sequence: CASSDQGGNTGELFF. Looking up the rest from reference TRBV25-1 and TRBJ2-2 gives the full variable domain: EADIYQTPRYLVIGTGKKITLECSQTMGHDKMYWYQQDPGMELHLIHYSYGVNSTEKGDLSSESTVSRIRTEHFPLTLESARPSHTSQYLCASSDQGGNTGELFFGEGSRLTVL.